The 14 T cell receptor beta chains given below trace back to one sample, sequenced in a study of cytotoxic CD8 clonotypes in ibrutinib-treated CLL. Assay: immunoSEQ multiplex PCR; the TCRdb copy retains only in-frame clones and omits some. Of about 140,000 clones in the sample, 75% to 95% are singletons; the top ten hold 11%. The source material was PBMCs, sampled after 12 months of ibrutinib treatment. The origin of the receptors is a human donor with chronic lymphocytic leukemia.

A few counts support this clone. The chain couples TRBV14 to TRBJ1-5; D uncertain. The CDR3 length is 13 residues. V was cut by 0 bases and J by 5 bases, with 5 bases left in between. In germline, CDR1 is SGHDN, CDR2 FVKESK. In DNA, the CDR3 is TGTGCCAGCAGCCAAGACGAGGATCAGCCCCAGCATTTT. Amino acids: CASSQDEDQPQHF.

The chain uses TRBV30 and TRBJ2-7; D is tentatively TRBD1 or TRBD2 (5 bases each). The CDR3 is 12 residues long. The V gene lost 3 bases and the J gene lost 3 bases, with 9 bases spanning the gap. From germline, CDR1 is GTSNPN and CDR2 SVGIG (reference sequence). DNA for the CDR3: TGTGCCTGGAGCGGGACCCTCTACGAGCAGTACTTC. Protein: CAWSGTLYEQYF.

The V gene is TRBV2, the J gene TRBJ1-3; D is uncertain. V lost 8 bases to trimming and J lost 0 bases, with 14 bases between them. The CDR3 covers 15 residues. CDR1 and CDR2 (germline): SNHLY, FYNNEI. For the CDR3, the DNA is TGTGCCAGCCAGGCACAACCCGTCTCTGGAAACACCATATATTTT. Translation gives CASQAQPVSGNTIYF.

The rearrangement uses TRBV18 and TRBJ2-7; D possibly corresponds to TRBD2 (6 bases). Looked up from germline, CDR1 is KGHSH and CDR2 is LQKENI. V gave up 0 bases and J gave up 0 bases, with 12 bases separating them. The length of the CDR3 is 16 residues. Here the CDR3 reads CASSPPELAVSYEQYF. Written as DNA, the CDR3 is TGTGCCAGCTCACCACCTGAGTTAGCGGTCTCCTACGAGCAGTACTTC.

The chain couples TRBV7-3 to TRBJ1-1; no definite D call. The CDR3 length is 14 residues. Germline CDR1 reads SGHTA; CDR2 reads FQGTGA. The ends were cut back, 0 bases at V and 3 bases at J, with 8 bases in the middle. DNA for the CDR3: TGTGCCAGCAGCTTAACCGGTCCGGACACTGAAGCTTTCTTT. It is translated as CASSLTGPDTEAFF. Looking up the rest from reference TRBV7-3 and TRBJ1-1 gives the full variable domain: GAGVSQTPSNKVTEKGKYVELRCDPISGHTALYWYRQSLGQGPEFLIYFQGTGAADDSGLPNDRFFAVRPEGSVSTLKIQRTERGDSAVYLCASSLTGPDTEAFFGQGTRLTVV.

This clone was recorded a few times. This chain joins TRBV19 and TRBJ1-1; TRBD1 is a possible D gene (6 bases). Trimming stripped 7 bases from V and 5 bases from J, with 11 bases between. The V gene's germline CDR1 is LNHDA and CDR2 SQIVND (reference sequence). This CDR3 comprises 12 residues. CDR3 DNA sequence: TGTGCCAGTACGCAGGGGAGGACTGAAGCTTTCTTT. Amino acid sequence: CASTQGRTEAFF.

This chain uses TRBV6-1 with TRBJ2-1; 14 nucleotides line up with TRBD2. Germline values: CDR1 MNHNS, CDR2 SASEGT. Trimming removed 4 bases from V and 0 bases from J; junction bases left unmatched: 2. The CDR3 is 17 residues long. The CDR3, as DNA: TGTGCCAGCAGTGGGGGGACTAGCGGGGGCTCCTACAATGAGCAGTTCTTC. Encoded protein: CASSGGTSGGSYNEQFF.

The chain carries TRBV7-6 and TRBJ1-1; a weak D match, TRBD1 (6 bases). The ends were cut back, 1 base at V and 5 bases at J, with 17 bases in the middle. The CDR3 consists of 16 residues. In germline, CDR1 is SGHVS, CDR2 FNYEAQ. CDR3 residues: CASSLVPNRDRTEAFF. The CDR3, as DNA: TGTGCCAGCAGCTTAGTCCCCAACAGGGATCGGACTGAAGCTTTCTTT.

CDR3 protein: CASSEDRTYSNQPQHF. CDR3 nucleotides: TGTGCCAGCAGTGAAGACCGGACATATAGCAATCAGCCCCAGCATTTT. The chain has TRBV2 and TRBJ1-5; tentative D call: TRBD1 (5 bases). V was shortened by 1 base and J by 0 bases, with 10 bases between the two germline ends. The CDR3 sequence is 16 residues long. Per the germline V gene, CDR1 is SNHLY and CDR2 is FYNNEI.

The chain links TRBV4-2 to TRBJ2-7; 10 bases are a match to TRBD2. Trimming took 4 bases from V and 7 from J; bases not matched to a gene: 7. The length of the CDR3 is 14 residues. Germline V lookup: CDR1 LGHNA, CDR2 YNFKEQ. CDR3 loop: CASSPPSGRYEQYF. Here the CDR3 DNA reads TGTGCCAGCAGCCCACCTAGCGGGAGATATGAGCAGTACTTC.

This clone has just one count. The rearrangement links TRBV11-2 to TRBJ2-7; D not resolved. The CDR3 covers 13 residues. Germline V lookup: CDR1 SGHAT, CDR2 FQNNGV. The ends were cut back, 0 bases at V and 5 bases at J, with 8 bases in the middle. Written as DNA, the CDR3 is TGTGCCAGCAGCTTAGAACCCCCCAACGAGCAGTACTTC. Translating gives CASSLEPPNEQYF. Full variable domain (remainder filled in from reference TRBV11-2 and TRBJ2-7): EAGVAQSPRYKIIEKRQSVAFWCNPISGHATLYWYQQILGQGPKLLIQFQNNGVVDDSQLPKDRFSAERLKGVDSTLKIQPAKLEDSAVYLCASSLEPPNEQYFGPGTRLTVT.

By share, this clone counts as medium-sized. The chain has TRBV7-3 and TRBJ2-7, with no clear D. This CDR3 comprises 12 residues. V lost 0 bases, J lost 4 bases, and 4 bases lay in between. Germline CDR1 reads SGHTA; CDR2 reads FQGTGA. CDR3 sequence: CASSLTVYEQYF. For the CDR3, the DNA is TGTGCCAGCAGCTTAACCGTATACGAGCAGTACTTC.

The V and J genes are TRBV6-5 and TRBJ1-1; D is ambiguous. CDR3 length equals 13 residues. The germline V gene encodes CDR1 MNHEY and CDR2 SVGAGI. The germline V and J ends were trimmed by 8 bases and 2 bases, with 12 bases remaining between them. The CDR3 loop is CASGPPFNTEAFF. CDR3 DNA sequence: TGTGCCAGCGGGCCTCCATTTAACACTGAAGCTTTCTTT.

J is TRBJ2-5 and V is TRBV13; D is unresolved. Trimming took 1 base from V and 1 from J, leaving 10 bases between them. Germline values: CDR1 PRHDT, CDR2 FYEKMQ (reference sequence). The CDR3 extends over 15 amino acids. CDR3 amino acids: CASSLDPASQETQYF. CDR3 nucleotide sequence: TGTGCCAGCAGCTTAGACCCGGCTAGCCAAGAGACCCAGTACTTC.